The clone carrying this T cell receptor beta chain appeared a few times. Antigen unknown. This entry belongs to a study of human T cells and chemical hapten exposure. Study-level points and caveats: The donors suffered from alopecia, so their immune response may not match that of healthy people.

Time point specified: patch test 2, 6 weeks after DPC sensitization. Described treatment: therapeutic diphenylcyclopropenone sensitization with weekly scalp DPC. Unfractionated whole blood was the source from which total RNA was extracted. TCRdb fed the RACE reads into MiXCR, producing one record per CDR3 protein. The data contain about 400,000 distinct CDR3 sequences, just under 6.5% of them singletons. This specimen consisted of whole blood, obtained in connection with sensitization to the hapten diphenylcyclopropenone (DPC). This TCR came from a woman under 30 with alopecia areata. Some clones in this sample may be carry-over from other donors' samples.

The CDR3 loop reads CASSPGQAPNNYGYTF. The DNA for the CDR3 is TGTGCCAGCAGCCCTGGACAGGCCCCTAATAACTATGGCTACACCTTC. The chain recombines TRBV7-3 with TRBJ1-2, with 7 bases fitting TRBD1. The CDR3 length is 16 residues. V shed 5 bases, J shed 1 base, and the junction held 10 bases outside the gene matches. Per the germline V gene, CDR1 is SGHTA and CDR2 is FQGTGA.